This TCR beta chain was captured by sequencing in a study of T cell responses to AZD1222 COVID-19 vaccine. Sequencing was performed with immunoSEQ multiplex PCR; in TCRdb, only in-frame clones are kept and a portion is missing. The sample has 120,000 to 150,000 clones, nearly 90% seen once. A remark on this clone: Its target is unknown.

Points from the study as a whole: Nearly half of the spike-specific TCRs reportedly recognize variant regions that carry no mutations. In a largely white British group with more females than males, clonal diversity was possibly underestimated. Baseline seropositivity characterized only 5 to 7 AZD1222 recipients. Increased Spike-specific TCR breadth and depth were observed after two AZD1222 doses.

The CDR3 has 13 residues. V lost 2 bases and J lost 4, with 11 bases in between. Germline V gives CDR1 GTSNPN, CDR2 SVGIG (reference sequence). The J gene is TRBJ1-1, the V gene TRBV30; D gene uncertain. The sequence derives from an adult who received the MenACWY meningococcal vaccine as a control. Sequenced here: peripheral blood, sampled 28 days after the second dose of the MenACWY control vaccine. CDR3 loop: CAWSRGSGTEAFF. In DNA, the CDR3 is TGTGCCTGGAGTCGGGGTTCGGGCACTGAAGCTTTCTTT. The full variable domain, rest sourced from reference TRBV30 and TRBJ1-1, is SQTIHQWPATLVQPVGSPLSLECTVEGTSNPNLYWYRQAAGRGLQLLFYSVGIGQISSEVPQNLSASRPQDRQFILSSKKLLLSDSGFYLCAWSRGSGTEAFFGQGTRLTVV.